The rows below give T cell receptor beta chains drawn from one sample of a study of neurological immune-mediated disorders. TCRdb redid the calling of the 5' RACE reads with MiXCR, one entry per CDR3 protein. Among 77,000 or so distinct CDR3 sequences listed, about 9% were seen once. Sequencing used PBMCs. The receptors originated from a man in his forties or fifties in good health. CDR3s include the opening cysteine and the closing phenylalanine or tryptophan. A D gene is named only where the DNA matches it firmly. The size entry is marked missing in some rows and otherwise reads once, few, many or a size class.

J	size	D	V	CDR3	DNA
TRBJ2-4	many	-	TRBV11-2	CASSLNPAGIQYF	TGTGCCAGCAGCTTAAATCCCGCGGGCATTCAGTACTTC
TRBJ2-5	many	TRBD2	TRBV10-3	CAISEVEREVQETQYF	TGTGCCATCAGTGAGGTCGAACGGGAGGTCCAAGAGACCCAGTACTTC
TRBJ2-3	-	-	TRBV5-1	CASSFTTDTQYF	TGCGCCAGCAGCTTCACCACAGATACGCAGTATTTT
TRBJ2-3	many	-	TRBV7-8	CASSPWGTQSSTDTQYF	TGTGCCAGCAGCCCATGGGGGACACAAAGTAGCACAGATACGCAGTATTTT
TRBJ2-2	few	-	TRBV7-3	CASREGRNTGELFF	TGTGCCAGCAGGGAAGGCCGGAACACCGGGGAGCTGTTTTTT
TRBJ2-7	many	TRBD2	TRBV19	CASSPVRGGEQYF	TGTGCCAGTAGTCCAGTCCGCGGGGGCGAGCAGTACTTC
TRBJ2-1	many	TRBD2	TRBV5-1	CASSLAGGRGNEQFF	TGCGCCAGCAGCTTGGCAGGCGGGAGAGGTAATGAGCAGTTCTTC
TRBJ1-2	many	-	TRBV20-1	CSARDFGDYGYTF	TGCAGTGCTAGAGATTTCGGGGACTATGGCTACACCTTC
TRBJ2-1	many	-	TRBV5-1	CASSLWLNEQFF	TGCGCCAGCAGCTTGTGGCTGAATGAGCAGTTCTTC
TRBJ2-5	many	-	TRBV5-1	CASREETASYF	TGCGCCAGCAGGGAAGAGACAGCTTCGTACTTC
TRBJ2-3	many	-	TRBV4-1	CASSQGGSGLTIGQYF	TGCGCCAGCAGCCAGGGGGGTTCGGGACTCACTATAGGGCAGTATTTT
TRBJ1-5	many	-	TRBV18	CASSPEGGFSNQPQHF	TGTGCCAGCTCACCGGAAGGAGGGTTTAGCAATCAGCCCCAGCATTTT
TRBJ2-2	many	-	TRBV5-1	CASSPWYSNTGELFF	TGCGCCAGCAGCCCCTGGTACTCTAACACCGGGGAGCTGTTTTTT
TRBJ1-3	-	-	TRBV14	CASSQSRTGNTIYF	TGTGCCAGCAGCCAATCCAGGACCGGAAACACCATATATTTT
TRBJ2-7	many	-	TRBV5-1	CASSGEGTVEQYF	TGCGCCAGCAGCGGAGAAGGGACCGTCGAGCAGTACTTC
TRBJ2-7	few	TRBD1	TRBV5-5	CASSFTGGNYEQYF	TGTGCCAGCAGCTTCACAGGGGGTAATTACGAGCAGTACTTC
TRBJ2-3	many	TRBD2	TRBV7-2	CASSLEWTSGSNTQYF	TGTGCCAGCAGCTTAGAATGGACTAGCGGGAGTAATACGCAGTATTTT
TRBJ2-7	many	-	TRBV29-1	CSVTGRLGEFNEQYF	TGCAGCGTGACTGGGAGGTTGGGGGAGTTCAACGAGCAGTACTTC
TRBJ2-7	many	-	TRBV5-1	CASSTGATGSDEQYF	TGCGCCAGCAGTACGGGGGCGACAGGGAGCGACGAGCAGTACTTC
TRBJ2-6	many	TRBD2	TRBV20-1	CSARGGGSGANVLTF	TGCAGTGCTAGAGGGGGGGGGTCTGGGGCCAACGTCCTGACTTTC
TRBJ2-2	many	-	TRBV29-1	CSVRKGGNTGELFF	TGCAGCGTCCGTAAGGGTGGGAACACCGGGGAGCTGTTTTTT
TRBJ2-5	many	TRBD1	TRBV20-1	CSASDDRVEETQYF	TGCAGTGCTAGCGACGACAGGGTCGAGGAGACCCAGTACTTC
TRBJ1-1	many	-	TRBV5-1	CASSFEGPNTEAFF	TGCGCCAGCAGCTTTGAAGGACCGAACACTGAAGCTTTCTTT
TRBJ2-1	many	-	TRBV7-2	CASSLSGDEQFF	TGTGCCAGCAGCTTGAGCGGAGATGAGCAGTTCTTC